This passage covers 14 T cell receptor beta chains from one sample sequenced in a study of T-cell memory formation after mild COVID-19. TCRdb fed the 5' RACE reads into MiXCR, producing one record per CDR3 protein. Here the sample spans 90,000 to 120,000 distinct CDR3 sequences, approximately 15% being singletons. The sample consisted of PBMCs or a T cell subset sorted from them (not recorded which). These receptors were collected from a man aged 18 to 29 who had mild COVID-19 (a few samples of this study predate the infection). Cell type and time point are not known.

The rearrangement uses TRBV6-6 and TRBJ1-4, with D possibly being TRBD1 (5 bases). This CDR3 spans 15 amino acids. The V gene's germline CDR1 is MNHNY and CDR2 SVGAGI (reference sequence). Trimming took off 7 bases at V and 7 bases at J, with 19 bases between the two ends. The CDR3 coding sequence is TGTGCCAGCACAGTCCGAACCGGGGGTAGTGAAAAACTGTTTTTT. It is translated as CASTVRTGGSEKLFF.

The chain joins TRBV12-3 or TRBV12-4 to TRBJ1-1; TRBD1 matches at 9 bases. After removal of 5 bases from V and 7 bases from J, the junction contained 8 bases not matched to a gene. The CDR3 contains 14 residues. The CDR3 bases are TGTGCCAGCAGTCAGGGGACAGGGCCTCTTGAAGCTTTCTTT. Translated: CASSQGTGPLEAFF.

The V gene is TRBV7-2, the J gene TRBJ1-6; 7 bases are shared with TRBD1. V gave up 1 base and J gave up 6 bases; unmatched junction bases: 3. The germline V gene has CDR1 SGHTA and CDR2 FQGNSA. The CDR3 is 15 amino acids. CDR3: CASSLDRGPNSPLHF. For the CDR3, the DNA is TGTGCCAGCAGCTTAGACAGGGGACCTAATTCACCCCTCCACTTT.

V and J are TRBV19 and TRBJ2-5; tentatively, D is TRBD2 (6 bases). Trimming removed 5 bases from V and 4 bases from J, with 20 bases in between. Germline V gives CDR1 LNHDA, CDR2 SQIVND (reference sequence). The CDR3 covers 16 residues. CDR3 DNA sequence: TGTGCCAGTAGTCCGAAACTGACTAGTTTACCAGAGACCCAGTACTTC. Protein: CASSPKLTSLPETQYF.

This clonotype was observed many times. The chain recombines TRBV29-1 with TRBJ1-2; D perhaps matches TRBD1 (6 bases). The germline V gene encodes CDR1 SQVTM and CDR2 ANQGSEA. V lost 6 bases, J lost 6 bases, and 23 bases lay in between. The CDR3 is 15 amino acids. For the CDR3, the DNA is TGCAGCGTGATCCCTCTCGGGGGGCTGGAAGATGGCTACACCTTC. It yields the protein CSVIPLGGLEDGYTF.

V gene TRBV7-2 combines with J gene TRBJ1-5; the D gene is possibly TRBD1 (5 bases). V dropped 3 bases and J dropped 2 bases, with 14 bases sitting between them. CDR3 size: 16 residues. Germline-derived CDR1 and CDR2 are SGHTA and FQGNSA. The CDR3 is CASSFWGPRGNQPQHF. Here the CDR3 DNA reads TGTGCCAGCAGCTTTTGGGGCCCTCGTGGCAATCAGCCCCAGCATTTT. The complete variable domain, with remaining parts taken from reference TRBV7-2 and TRBJ1-5, reads GAGVSQSPSNKVTEKGKDVELRCDPISGHTALYWYRQSLGQGLEFLIYFQGNSAPDKSGLPSDRFSAERTGGSVSTLTIQRTQQEDSAVYLCASSFWGPRGNQPQHFGDGTRLSIL.

The chain carries TRBV7-9 and TRBJ1-1; tentative D call: TRBD1 (6 bases). CDR1 SEHNR and CDR2 FQNEAQ come from the germline V gene (reference sequence). V was shortened by 1 base and J by 1 base, with 10 bases between the two germline ends. This CDR3 has 15 residues. The CDR3 is CASSLGPGENTEAFF. The CDR3 DNA reads TGTGCCAGCAGCTTAGGTCCAGGGGAGAACACTGAAGCTTTCTTT. The whole variable domain, remainder taken from reference TRBV7-9 and TRBJ1-1, is DTGVSQNPRHKITKRGQNVTFRCDPISEHNRLYWYRQTLGQGPEFLTYFQNEAQLEKSRLLSDRFSAERPKGSFSTLEIQRTEQGDSAMYLCASSLGPGENTEAFFGQGTRLTVV.

This clonotype was counted between two and nine times. The chain recombines TRBV4-1 with TRBJ1-5, with a tentative D call TRBD1 (5 bases). V dropped 4 bases and J dropped 5 bases, with 9 bases sitting between them. The CDR3 is 13 amino acids. CDR1 MGHRA and CDR2 YSYEKL come from the germline V gene. Written as DNA, the CDR3 is TGCGCCAGCAGCCGCCGGGGGGATCAGCCCCAGCATTTT. Its translation: CASSRRGDQPQHF.

Only a few counts were recorded for this clonotype. The genes are TRBV4-2 and TRBJ1-5; TRBD1 is a possible D gene (5 bases). The CDR3 spans 17 residues. CDR1 is LGHNA and CDR2 is YNFKEQ in the germline V gene. V gave up 0 bases and J gave up 4 bases, with 16 bases separating them. The CDR3 is CASSQELGAVGNQPQHF. Written as DNA, the CDR3 is TGTGCCAGCAGCCAAGAGCTTGGGGCGGTGGGTAATCAGCCCCAGCATTTT.

This clonotype was seen only a few times. The CDR3 DNA sequence: TGCGCCAGCAGCCACGGGAGCTCCCCCGGGGAGCTGTTTTTT. Translating it yields CASSHGSSPGELFF. This rearrangement joins TRBV4-1 to TRBJ2-2, with D perhaps matching TRBD2 (6 bases). The V end was cut by 3 bases, the J end by 6 bases, with 11 bases between. Germline V CDR1 and CDR2: MGHRA, YSYEKL. The CDR3 has 14 residues.

The chain carries TRBV19 and TRBJ1-5, with a possible D match to TRBD1 (6 bases). The length of the CDR3 is 15 residues. V was trimmed by 6 bases and J by 0 bases, leaving 12 bases between them. The germline CDR1 and CDR2 sequences are LNHDA and SQIVND (reference sequence). The CDR3 DNA reads as TGTGCCAGTAGGCCAACAGGGTATAGCAATCAGCCCCAGCATTTT. Amino acids: CASRPTGYSNQPQHF. The entire variable domain, with the rest obtained from reference TRBV19 and TRBJ1-5, is as follows: DGGITQSPKYLFRKEGQNVTLSCEQNLNHDAMYWYRQDPGQGLRLIYYSQIVNDFQKGDIAEGYSVSREKKESFPLTVTSAQKNPTAFYLCASRPTGYSNQPQHFGDGTRLSIL.

The chain combines TRBV12-3 or TRBV12-4 with TRBJ1-2; unclear D gene. V was shortened by 2 bases and J by 1 base, with 2 bases between the two germline ends. CDR3 size: 12 residues. The CDR3 bases are TGTGCCAGCAGTTTATATAACTATGGCTACACCTTC. Amino acid sequence: CASSLYNYGYTF.

The chain has TRBV5-1 and TRBJ2-1; 10 nucleotides align to TRBD2. The CDR3 has 16 residues. Germline assignment: CDR1 SGHRS and CDR2 YFSETQ. The V segment lost 4 bases and the J segment 8 bases; nucleotides outside the gene matches: 12. The chain's CDR3 is CASSDSVAGGRDEQFF. The CDR3 bases are TGCGCCAGCAGCGACTCCGTAGCGGGGGGCCGCGATGAGCAGTTCTTC.

The V gene is TRBV29-1, the J gene TRBJ2-1; 13 positions match TRBD2. Germline-derived CDR1 and CDR2 are SQVTM and ANQGSEA. J lost 7 bases, V lost 7 bases, and 7 bases had no gene match. This CDR3 comprises 14 residues. This CDR3 is CSADGLAGENEQFF. The CDR3 nucleotides are TGCAGCGCTGATGGACTAGCGGGGGAGAATGAGCAGTTCTTC.